The 27 T cell receptor beta chains below all came from one sample that was sequenced in a study of T-cell memory formation after mild COVID-19 (dated by TCRdb to 2020 to 2022). Library preparation employed 5' RACE. TCRdb shows the sequencer as Illumina NovaSeq 6000. TCRdb trimmed the raw reads at Q25, called clones with MiXCR and kept productive beta chains. One record per CDR3 amino acid sequence lists the most common genes and DNA. The sample table shows some 300,000 distinct CDR3 sequences, and 20% to 25% are seen once. 21% of the sample is taken by the ten largest. The sequenced material came from PBMCs or a T cell subset sorted from them (not recorded which). All receptors derive from a man in his late teens or twenties who had mild COVID-19 (a few samples of this study predate the infection). The sample titles of this study are shuffled in the database, so cell type and time point are left out; the donor was told from shared clones.

The chain couples TRBV6-5 to TRBJ1-6; D gene unclear. CDR3 length equals 13 residues. Germline CDR1 reads MNHEY; CDR2 reads SVGAGI. The V gene lost 6 bases and the J gene lost 7 bases, with 10 bases spanning the gap. The CDR3, as DNA: TGTGCCAGCAGGGGCCTCGGAAATTCACCCCTCCACTTT. It is translated as CASRGLGNSPLHF.

CDR3 DNA sequence: TGTGCCAGCAGTTTATGGTCTAACCCTGGGAATGAAAAACTGTTTTTT. This gives the protein CASSLWSNPGNEKLFF. The chain links TRBV28 to TRBJ1-4; D unresolved. CDR3 size: 16 residues. Germline V lookup: CDR1 MDHEN, CDR2 SYDVKM. V lost 0 bases and J 5 bases, leaving 13 bases between the germline ends.

This clonotype was observed a handful of times. The rearrangement uses TRBV7-9 and TRBJ2-1; D unclear. CDR3 length: 10 residues. The germline V gene encodes CDR1 SEHNR and CDR2 FQNEAQ (reference sequence). CDR3 sequence: CALGYNEQFF. As DNA, the CDR3 is TGTGCTCTCGGCTACAATGAGCAGTTCTTC. Based on the CDR3 plus reference TRBV7-9 and TRBJ2-1, the full variable domain is DTGVSQNPRHKITKRGQNVTFRCDPISEHNRLYWYRQTLGQGPEFLTYFQNEAQLEKSRLLSDRFSAERPKGSFSTLEIQRTEQGDSAMYLCALGYNEQFFGPGTRLTVL.

This clonotype was seen at least ten times. This chain connects TRBV4-3 to TRBJ2-5, with D uncertain. V was pared by 2 bases and J by 4 bases, with 11 bases between. Germline V gives CDR1 LGHNA, CDR2 YSLEER. The CDR3 is 14 residues long. CDR3 nucleotides: TGCGCCAGCAGCCAATCCCGGGTTTCAGAGACCCAGTACTTC. It encodes CASSQSRVSETQYF.

The rearrangement uses TRBV7-9 and TRBJ2-3; 12 bases are a match to TRBD1. V lost 4 bases and J lost 3; bases outside the gene matches: 8. Germline V CDR1 and CDR2: SEHNR, FQNEAQ (reference sequence). CDR3 length equals 17 residues. In DNA, the CDR3 is TGTGCCAGCAGCTCAGGGTGGGACAGGGGGCCTACAGATACGCAGTATTTT. Encoded protein: CASSSGWDRGPTDTQYF. Using reference TRBV7-9 and TRBJ2-3 for the parts outside the CDR3, the full variable domain is DTGVSQNPRHKITKRGQNVTFRCDPISEHNRLYWYRQTLGQGPEFLTYFQNEAQLEKSRLLSDRFSAERPKGSFSTLEIQRTEQGDSAMYLCASSSGWDRGPTDTQYFGPGTRLTVL.

This clonotype has only a few counts. V gene TRBV20-1 combines with J gene TRBJ2-7; 7 nucleotides line up with TRBD2. CDR1 and CDR2 (germline): DFQATT, SNEGSKA (reference sequence). This CDR3 region has 16 residues. Trimming cost V 0 bases and J 7 bases; bases outside gene matches: 15. This CDR3 is CSARDPSGVTLGEQYF. CDR3 sequence (DNA): TGCAGTGCTAGAGATCCAAGCGGGGTCACCCTGGGAGAGCAGTACTTC.

The gene calls are TRBV20-1 and TRBJ2-2; TRBD1 matches at 7 bases. The CDR3 is 14 residues long. Germline-derived CDR1 and CDR2 are DFQATT and SNEGSKA (reference sequence). After removal of 7 bases from V and 2 bases from J, the junction contained 7 bases not matched to a gene. This CDR3 reads CSVVDRVNTGELFF. The CDR3, as DNA: TGCAGTGTGGTAGACAGGGTTAACACCGGGGAGCTGTTTTTT.

This clonotype has just a few counts. Here the CDR3 DNA reads TGTGCCAGCAGCTTAGTCTCCGACCCAACTAATGAAAAACTGTTTTTT. Its protein product is CASSLVSDPTNEKLFF. This chain joins TRBV7-9 and TRBJ1-4; no clear D. V was cut by 1 base and J by 0 bases, with 9 bases left in between. This CDR3 contains 16 residues. Germline-derived CDR1 and CDR2 are SEHNR and FQNEAQ (reference sequence).

The gene calls are TRBV20-1 and TRBJ2-1; unclear D gene. Trimming left V 1 base short and J 6 bases short, with 7 bases between. This CDR3 comprises 12 residues. Germline V gene lookup returns CDR1 DFQATT and CDR2 SNEGSKA (reference sequence). For the CDR3, the DNA is TGCAGTGCTAGAGTACGGGTCAATGAGCAGTTCTTC. Encoded protein: CSARVRVNEQFF.

This clonotype has more than one count but fewer than ten. The rearrangement links TRBV5-1 to TRBJ2-3; the D call may be TRBD1 or TRBD2 (5 bases each). The CDR3 runs 15 residues. Germline loops: CDR1 SGHRS, CDR2 YFSETQ. Trimming took off 4 bases at V and 6 bases at J, with 18 bases between the two ends. In nucleotides, the CDR3 is TGCGCCAGCAGCCCAACGGGGTTTTGGGACGATACGCAGTATTTT. It yields the protein CASSPTGFWDDTQYF.

The J gene is TRBJ2-5, the V gene TRBV20-1; D is possibly TRBD1 (5 bases). Deletions cut 3 bases from V and 5 bases from J, with 13 bases between. CDR1 DFQATT and CDR2 SNEGSKA come from the germline V gene (reference sequence). There are 13 residues in the CDR3. The CDR3 DNA reads TGCAGTGCTAGTATCCAGGGTCGCGAGACCCAGTACTTC. Translated, it gives CSASIQGRETQYF.

This clonotype has only a few counts. The chain carries TRBV29-1 and TRBJ2-5, with a tentative D call TRBD1 (6 bases). This CDR3 has 16 amino acids. V was cut by 6 bases and J by 2 bases, with 22 bases left in between. CDR1 is SQVTM and CDR2 is ANQGSEA in the germline V gene. The CDR3 loop reads CSVDPPDRNNQETQYF. Here the CDR3 DNA reads TGCAGCGTGGACCCCCCCGACAGGAACAATCAAGAGACCCAGTACTTC.

This clonotype was detected a few times. The chain links TRBV27 to TRBJ1-2, with D perhaps matching TRBD1 (5 bases). The CDR3 runs to 15 residues. Germline V gene sequence: CDR1 MNHEY, CDR2 SMNVEV (reference sequence). Trimming stripped 0 bases from V and 7 bases from J, with 15 bases between. CDR3 protein: CASSLSRAVRGGYTF. Written as DNA, the CDR3 is TGTGCCAGCAGTTTATCGCGGGCGGTAAGGGGTGGCTACACCTTC.

V gene TRBV6-2 or TRBV6-3 combines with J gene TRBJ2-7, with a weak D call TRBD2 (6 bases). Per germline, CDR1 MNHEY and CDR2 SVGEGT. The CDR3 has 14 amino acids. V was shortened by 2 bases and J by 0 bases, with 8 bases between the two germline ends. The CDR3 region is CASSYGGNSYEQYF. CDR3 coding DNA: TGTGCCAGCAGTTACGGGGGGAACTCCTACGAGCAGTACTTC.

The chain couples TRBV7-2 to TRBJ2-2; D unresolved. Trimming removed 1 base from V and 2 bases from J, with 17 bases in between. Germline CDR1 SGHTA, CDR2 FQGNSA. The CDR3 length is 18 residues. CDR3 in DNA: TGTGCCAGCAGCTTAGGGGGATTACGCGATATCAACACCGGGGAGCTGTTTTTT. The encoded protein is CASSLGGLRDINTGELFF. The full variable domain, with the rest looked up from reference TRBV7-2 and TRBJ2-2, is GAGVSQSPSNKVTEKGKDVELRCDPISGHTALYWYRQSLGQGLEFLIYFQGNSAPDKSGLPSDRFSAERTGGSVSTLTIQRTQQEDSAVYLCASSLGGLRDINTGELFFGEGSRLTVL.

The table lists this clonotype with many counts. The rearrangement links TRBV4-3 to TRBJ1-1, with D maybe TRBD1 (6 bases). Germline assignment: CDR1 LGHNA and CDR2 YSLEER. The CDR3 loop spans 14 amino acids. Trimming took 5 bases from V and 4 from J, leaving 14 bases between them. The CDR3 loop reads CASSSLGGTTEAFF. The DNA of the CDR3 is TGCGCCAGCAGCTCTCTGGGGGGCACCACTGAAGCTTTCTTT.

This clonotype was seen a few times. The chain recombines TRBV25-1 with TRBJ2-5; D may correspond to TRBD1 or TRBD2 (5 bases each). CDR1 and CDR2 from the germline V gene are MGHDK and SYGVNS. Trimming took 7 bases from V and 3 from J, leaving 12 bases between them. This CDR3 is 13 amino acids long. The CDR3: CASNRDVKETQYF. The DNA for the CDR3 is TGTGCCAGCAATCGGGACGTAAAAGAGACCCAGTACTTC.

This clonotype was counted a few times. J is TRBJ1-5 and V is TRBV20-1; D uncertain. The CDR3 loop spans 13 amino acids. The V end lost 6 bases, the J end lost 3 bases, and 12 bases lay between the germline ends. CDR1 is DFQATT, CDR2 SNEGSKA, per germline (reference sequence). The CDR3 coding sequence is TGCAGTGCCCAACCCAGGATCAATCAGCCCCAGCATTTT. Translation: CSAQPRINQPQHF.

This clonotype has only a few counts. This chain joins TRBV7-8 and TRBJ1-1; no definite D call. V was trimmed by 6 bases and J by 8 bases, leaving 10 bases between them. From germline, CDR1 is SGHVS and CDR2 FQNEAQ. The CDR3 sequence is 11 residues long. CDR3: CASRSAGEAFF. DNA of the CDR3: TGTGCCAGCAGATCCGCGGGCGAAGCTTTCTTT.

This rearrangement joins TRBV12-3 or TRBV12-4 to TRBJ2-5; 9 nucleotides match TRBD1. The CDR3 is made up of 15 amino acids. The V and J ends lost 4 bases and 3 bases, in that order; junction bases with no gene match: 6. CDR3 coding DNA: TGTGCCAGCAGTTCCACCGGGACAGGGAAAGAGACCCAGTACTTC. Amino acid sequence: CASSSTGTGKETQYF.

This clonotype was observed a handful of times. The chain is built from TRBV5-1 and TRBJ2-7; 10 bases agree with TRBD1. J was trimmed by 6 bases and V by 2 bases; bases with no gene match: 5. CDR3 size: 14 residues. Germline values: CDR1 SGHRS, CDR2 YFSETQ. In DNA, the CDR3 is TGCGCCAGCAGCTTCGGGACAGGGGACTCCGAGCAGTACGTC. Protein sequence: CASSFGTGDSEQYV.

The rearrangement uses TRBV15 and TRBJ2-4; D gene uncertain. Between the trimmed V and J ends, which lost 0 bases and 5 bases, there was a span of 5 bases. The length of the CDR3 is 13 residues. Germline V gene data show CDR1 as LNHNV and CDR2 as YYDKDF (reference sequence). CDR3 DNA: TGTGCCACCAGCAGAGATAAACAAAACATTCAGTACTTC. It codes for CATSRDKQNIQYF.

This clonotype was detected only a few times. The chain combines TRBV15 with TRBJ2-5; no definite D call. This CDR3 comprises 12 residues. The germline gives CDR1 LNHNV, CDR2 YYDKDF (reference sequence). The germline V and J ends were trimmed by 3 bases and 7 bases, with 9 bases remaining between them. The CDR3 bases are TGTGCCACCAGCAGGGAAAGTGTGACCCAGTACTTC. This codes for CATSRESVTQYF. Complete variable domain (other parts from reference TRBV15 and TRBJ2-5): DAMVIQNPRYQVTQFGKPVTLSCSQTLNHNVMYWYQQKSSQAPKLLFHYYDKDFNNEADTPDNFQSRRPNTSFCFLDIRSPGLGDTAMYLCATSRESVTQYFGPGTRLLVL.

This clonotype was counted a few times. V usage is TRBV3-1 and J usage is TRBJ2-5; no reliable D call. Germline CDR1 is LGHDT and CDR2 is YNNKEL (reference sequence). This CDR3 contains 14 residues. The V end lost 5 bases, the J end lost 3 bases, and 13 bases lay between the germline ends. The CDR3 is CASSARSAKETQYF. CDR3 in DNA: TGTGCCAGCAGCGCACGTTCAGCAAAAGAGACCCAGTACTTC.

The chain recombines TRBV29-1 with TRBJ2-1; weak D call: TRBD1 (5 bases). Deletions cut 8 bases from V and 0 bases from J, with 17 bases between. From germline, CDR1 is SQVTM and CDR2 ANQGSEA. This CDR3 region has 15 residues. CDR3 region: CSLSPRGNSYNEQFF. The CDR3 DNA follows: TGCAGCCTCTCACCAAGGGGAAACTCCTACAATGAGCAGTTCTTC.

The chain couples TRBV7-2 to TRBJ1-1; the D gene is possibly TRBD1 (5 bases). CDR1 is SGHTA and CDR2 is FQGNSA in the germline V gene. V was pared by 2 bases and J by 11 bases, with 15 bases between. CDR3 length: 13 amino acids. CDR3 region: CASSLNLGAGAFF. The CDR3 DNA follows: TGTGCCAGCAGCTTAAATCTAGGGGCAGGCGCTTTCTTT.

This clonotype was counted a few times. The rearrangement links TRBV6-5 to TRBJ2-7; 9 bases match TRBD1. V shed 2 bases, J shed 4 bases, and the junction held 3 bases outside the gene matches. The CDR3 length is 14 residues. The germline gives CDR1 MNHEY, CDR2 SVGAGI. DNA for the CDR3: TGTGCCAGCAGTTACCGGGACAGGGAATACGAGCAGTACTTC. This encodes CASSYRDREYEQYF.